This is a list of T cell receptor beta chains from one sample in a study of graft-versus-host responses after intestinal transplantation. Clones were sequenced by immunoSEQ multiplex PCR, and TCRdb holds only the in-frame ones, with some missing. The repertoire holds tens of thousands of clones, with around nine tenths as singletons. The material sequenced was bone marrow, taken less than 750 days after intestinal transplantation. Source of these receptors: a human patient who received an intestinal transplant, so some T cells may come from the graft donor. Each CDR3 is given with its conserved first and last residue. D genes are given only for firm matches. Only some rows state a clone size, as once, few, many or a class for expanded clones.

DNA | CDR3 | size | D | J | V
TGTGCCAGCAGTCATAGACGCCGAGGGGAGCAGTACTTC | CASSHRRRGEQYF | NA | NA | TRBJ2-7 | TRBV6-5
TGTGCCAGCAGTTATTACAGGGAGGGGGTGGATGAGCAGTTCTTC | CASSYYREGVDEQFF | NA | NA | TRBJ2-1 | TRBV6-5
TGTGCCAGCAGCTCCCAGAGGAATAATTCACCCCTCCACTTT | CASSSQRNNSPLHF | NA | NA | TRBJ1-6 | TRBV5-5
TGTGCCAGCAGCTTAAGCGGGTCAACCTACAATGAGCAGTTCTTC | CASSLSGSTYNEQFF | NA | NA | TRBJ2-1 | TRBV7-9
TGTGCCAGCAGAGGACTAGCGGGAGGGCCGGGTGAGCAGTTCTTC | CASRGLAGGPGEQFF | NA | TRBD2 | TRBJ2-1 | TRBV6-4
TGTGCCAGCAGCCCCAACACCGGGGAGCTGTTTTTT | CASSPNTGELFF | NA | NA | TRBJ2-2 | TRBV7-9
TGCGCCAGCAGCTTGGCCGCAAGGGGGCACACCGGGGAGCTGTTTTTT | CASSLAARGHTGELFF | NA | TRBD1 | TRBJ2-2 | TRBV5-1
TGCGCCAGCAGCCAAGGGCCGACAGGGGGCGGCTACGAGCAGTACTTC | CASSQGPTGGGYEQYF | few | TRBD1 | TRBJ2-7 | TRBV4-1
TGTGCCAGTAGTGCCACATTCCAGGGGACCTATAGCAATCAGCCCCAGCATTTT | CASSATFQGTYSNQPQHF | NA | NA | TRBJ1-5 | TRBV19
TGTGCCAGCAGCGTAGACGGACAGGGGGCGAGGGAAGCTTTCTTT | CASSVDGQGAREAFF | NA | TRBD1 | TRBJ1-1 | TRBV9
TGTGCTAGTGGAGTGAACACCGGGGAGCTGTTTTTT | CASGVNTGELFF | NA | NA | TRBJ2-2 | TRBV12-5
TGTGCCAGCAGTTACTCCTACGGGGAAGAGACCCAGTACTTC | CASSYSYGEETQYF | NA | NA | TRBJ2-5 | TRBV6-5
TGCGCCAGCAGGGGAATGGGGGGAGACACCGGGGAGCTGTTTTTT | CASRGMGGDTGELFF | NA | NA | TRBJ2-2 | TRBV5-1
TGTGCCAGCAGCTCCAGCTCCTACGAGCAGTACTTC | CASSSSSYEQYF | NA | NA | TRBJ2-7 | TRBV7-6
TGTGCCAGCAGCTTCGACAGCTCCTACGAGCAGTACTTC | CASSFDSSYEQYF | NA | NA | TRBJ2-7 | TRBV7-9
TGTGCCAGCAGCCCTGTCACAGATACGCAGTATTTT | CASSPVTDTQYF | NA | NA | TRBJ2-3 | TRBV6-6
TGTGCCAGCAGAGCCGACAGGGGGAAAAACTCACCCCTCCACTTT | CASRADRGKNSPLHF | once | TRBD1 | TRBJ1-6 | TRBV6-1
TGCGCCAGCAGCGAGGAGGACTATGGCTACACCTTC | CASSEEDYGYTF | NA | NA | TRBJ1-2 | TRBV10-2
TGTGCCAGTAGTCGACTGGACGTATCCTACAATGAGCAGTTCTTC | CASSRLDVSYNEQFF | NA | NA | TRBJ2-1 | TRBV27
TGTGCCAGCAGTTTATCTAGCGGGGACACCTACGAGCAGTACTTC | CASSLSSGDTYEQYF | NA | TRBD2 | TRBJ2-7 | TRBV27
TGCGCCAGCAGCCAAGAACCGGGACTAGGCTCGCAGTATTTT | CASSQEPGLGSQYF | NA | TRBD2 | TRBJ2-3 | TRBV4-1
TGCGCCAGCAGCTTTAGTAGTAATGAGCAGTTCTTC | CASSFSSNEQFF | NA | NA | TRBJ2-1 | TRBV5-1
TGTGCCAGCAGTTACAGCGGTCCTTCCTACGAGCAGTACTTC | CASSYSGPSYEQYF | NA | NA | TRBJ2-7 | TRBV6-5
TGTGCCAGCAGCGCGGACACTCGGGAGACCCAGTACTTC | CASSADTRETQYF | NA | NA | TRBJ2-5 | TRBV7-3
TGTGCCATGCGGGTAGCGCTCTACAATGAGCAGTTCTTC | CAMRVALYNEQFF | NA | NA | TRBJ2-1 | TRBV5-4
TGTGCCAGCAGCCCATTAGTGGCCGTTAATGAGCAGTTCTTC | CASSPLVAVNEQFF | NA | NA | TRBJ2-1 | TRBV7-6
TGCGCCAGCAGCCAAGGGCTAGCGGGCGCGTACAATGAGCAGTTCTTC | CASSQGLAGAYNEQFF | NA | TRBD2 | TRBJ2-1 | TRBV4-1
TGTGCCAGTAGTATGGTGAGGGGCAATGAGCAGTTCTTC | CASSMVRGNEQFF | NA | NA | TRBJ2-1 | TRBV19
TGTGCCAGCAGTGGCCTAGGGATGGGTGAAGCTTTCTTT | CASSGLGMGEAFF | NA | NA | TRBJ1-1 | TRBV2
TGTGCCAGCGGCGGACTAGCGGACAATGAGCAGTTCTTC | CASGGLADNEQFF | NA | TRBD2 | TRBJ2-1 | TRBV5-5
TGTGCCAGCAGCCAGGGGGGTTCACCCCTCCACTTT | CASSQGGSPLHF | few | TRBD1 | TRBJ1-6 | TRBV5-6
TGTGCCAGCAGCTACAGGGTCGATGGGCAGTTCTTC | CASSYRVDGQFF | NA | NA | TRBJ2-1 | TRBV11-3
TGTGCCAGCAGTGAAGCCCGGGGAGGCCGGAATCGGGAGACCCAGTACTTC | CASSEARGGRNRETQYF | NA | NA | TRBJ2-5 | TRBV6-1
TGTGCCAGTAGTATAGTCTGGGGGGAATTGAACACTGAAGCTTTCTTT | CASSIVWGELNTEAFF | few | NA | TRBJ1-1 | TRBV19
TGTGCCAGCAGTCCAACCCTCCCCGGACGGGTAGCGGGGACCGGGGAGCTGTTTTTT | CASSPTLPGRVAGTGELFF | NA | TRBD2 | TRBJ2-2 | TRBV27
TGTGCCAGCAGCTTATCCCGGGACAGGGATTTTCACACTGAAGCTTTCTTT | CASSLSRDRDFHTEAFF | NA | TRBD1 | TRBJ1-1 | TRBV7-6
TGCGCCAGCAGCTCTAAAGACAGAGAGACCCAGTACTTC | CASSSKDRETQYF | NA | NA | TRBJ2-5 | TRBV5-1
TGTGCCAGCAGCCTCCTCTGGGGACTAGATACGCAGTATTTT | CASSLLWGLDTQYF | once | NA | TRBJ2-3 | TRBV7-9
TGCGCCAGCAGCCTCCTAGCGGGGGCCTTCACAGATACGCAGTATTTT | CASSLLAGAFTDTQYF | NA | TRBD2 | TRBJ2-3 | TRBV4-1
TGTGCCAGCAGTCAGTGGGGACCCGGGACGGAGGCAGCTAACTATGGCTACACCTTC | CASSQWGPGTEAANYGYTF | NA | NA | TRBJ1-2 | TRBV27
TGTGCCAGCAGCCATTCGGACAGGTCTAACTATGGCTACACCTTC | CASSHSDRSNYGYTF | NA | TRBD1 | TRBJ1-2 | TRBV7-9
TGTGCCAGCTCACCTGGACAGACCTACGAGCAGTACTTC | CASSPGQTYEQYF | NA | NA | TRBJ2-7 | TRBV18
TGTGCCAGCAGCTTTCAGGGGAATCAGCCCCAGCATTTT | CASSFQGNQPQHF | NA | NA | TRBJ1-5 | TRBV7-3
TGTGCCAGCAGTTACCTGCAGGGGGCGGGAGAAAAACTGTTTTTT | CASSYLQGAGEKLFF | NA | TRBD1 | TRBJ1-4 | TRBV6-5
TGTGCCAGCAGTGAGTGGGGACAGGATGGGGATACGCAGTATTTT | CASSEWGQDGDTQYF | NA | TRBD1 | TRBJ2-3 | TRBV2
TGTGCCAGCAGCTTAGTACTGGGGGGGCACACTGAGCAGTTCTTC | CASSLVLGGHTEQFF | once | NA | TRBJ2-1 | TRBV7-2
TGTGCCAGCGAGCGCGGGAGGGGAAGCGGGGGATCGGAAGATACGCAGTATTTT | CASERGRGSGGSEDTQYF | NA | TRBD2 | TRBJ2-3 | TRBV2
TGTGCCAGCAGCCGACTAGCGTCCTCCTACGAGCAGTACTTC | CASSRLASSYEQYF | NA | TRBD2 | TRBJ2-7 | TRBV27
TGCGCCAGCAGCCAAGATCCACGGACAGATACGCAGTATTTT | CASSQDPRTDTQYF | NA | NA | TRBJ2-3 | TRBV4-1
TGTGCCAGCAAGATTTGGACAGCCATTGACTCGAACACTGAAGCTTTCTTT | CASKIWTAIDSNTEAFF | NA | NA | TRBJ1-1 | TRBV2
TGTGCCAGCAGCGTAGGGGAGTTCCGGGAGCTGTTTTTT | CASSVGEFRELFF | NA | NA | TRBJ2-2 | TRBV9